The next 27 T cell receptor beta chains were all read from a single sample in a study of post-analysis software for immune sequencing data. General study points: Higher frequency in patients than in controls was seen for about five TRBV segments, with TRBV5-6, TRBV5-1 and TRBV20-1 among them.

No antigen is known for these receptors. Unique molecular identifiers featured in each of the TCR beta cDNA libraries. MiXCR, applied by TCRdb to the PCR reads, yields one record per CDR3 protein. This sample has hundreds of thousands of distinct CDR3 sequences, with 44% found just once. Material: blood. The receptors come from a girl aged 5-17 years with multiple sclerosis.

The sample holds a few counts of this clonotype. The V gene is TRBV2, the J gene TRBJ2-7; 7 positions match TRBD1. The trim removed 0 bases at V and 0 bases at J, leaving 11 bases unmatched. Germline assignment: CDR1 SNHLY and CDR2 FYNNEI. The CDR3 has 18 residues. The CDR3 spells CASSEAPPGQLSSYEQYF. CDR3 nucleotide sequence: TGTGCCAGCAGTGAAGCACCGCCGGGACAGCTCTCCTCCTACGAGCAGTACTTC.

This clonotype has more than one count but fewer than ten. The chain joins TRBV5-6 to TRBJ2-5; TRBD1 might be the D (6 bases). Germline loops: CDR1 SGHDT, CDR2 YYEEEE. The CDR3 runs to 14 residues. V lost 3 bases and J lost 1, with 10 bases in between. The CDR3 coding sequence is TGTGCCAGCAGCTCCGTGGGGGCCCAAGAGACCCAGTACTTC. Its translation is CASSSVGAQETQYF.

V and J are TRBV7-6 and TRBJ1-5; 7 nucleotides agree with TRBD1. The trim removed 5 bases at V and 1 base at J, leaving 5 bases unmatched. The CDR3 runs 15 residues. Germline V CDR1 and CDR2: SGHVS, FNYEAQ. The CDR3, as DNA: TGTGCCAGCAGCCCCACGGGACAGAGCAATCAGCCCCAGCATTTT. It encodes CASSPTGQSNQPQHF.

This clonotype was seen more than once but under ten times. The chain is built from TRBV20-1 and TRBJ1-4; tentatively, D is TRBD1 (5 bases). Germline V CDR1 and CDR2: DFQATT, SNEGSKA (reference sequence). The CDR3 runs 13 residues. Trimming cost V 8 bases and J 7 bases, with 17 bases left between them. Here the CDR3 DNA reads TGCAGTTCCCTTTTGGCAGGGACTGAAAAACTGTTTTTT. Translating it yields CSSLLAGTEKLFF.

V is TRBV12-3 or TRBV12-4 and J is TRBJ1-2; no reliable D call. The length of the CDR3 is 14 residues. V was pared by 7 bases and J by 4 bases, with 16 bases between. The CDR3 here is CASTQVSGSYGYTF. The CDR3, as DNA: TGTGCCAGCACCCAGGTCAGCGGAAGCTATGGCTACACCTTC.

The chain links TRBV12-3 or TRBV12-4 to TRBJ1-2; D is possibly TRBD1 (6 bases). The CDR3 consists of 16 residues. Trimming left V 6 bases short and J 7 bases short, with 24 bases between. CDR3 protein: CASSRGQGSPGFGYTF. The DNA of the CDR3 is TGTGCCAGCAGCCGAGGGCAGGGGTCGCCAGGGTTTGGCTACACCTTC.

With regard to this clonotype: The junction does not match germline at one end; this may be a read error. The chain's CDR3 is CASNVGGMEGKASGYTF. The CDR3 DNA reads as TGTGCCAGCAACGTAGGGGGCATGGAGGGCAAGGCTTCTGGCTACACCTTC. This chain connects TRBV9 to TRBJ1-2; 7 bases fit TRBD1. Per germline, CDR1 SGDLS and CDR2 YYNGEE. This CDR3 has 17 amino acids.

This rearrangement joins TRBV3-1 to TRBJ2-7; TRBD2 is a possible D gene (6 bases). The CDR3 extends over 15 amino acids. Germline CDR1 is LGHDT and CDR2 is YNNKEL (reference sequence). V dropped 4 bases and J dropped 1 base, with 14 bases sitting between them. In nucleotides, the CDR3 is TGTGCCAGCAGCCCTATAGCGGTTACTTCCTACGAGCAGTACTTC. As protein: CASSPIAVTSYEQYF.

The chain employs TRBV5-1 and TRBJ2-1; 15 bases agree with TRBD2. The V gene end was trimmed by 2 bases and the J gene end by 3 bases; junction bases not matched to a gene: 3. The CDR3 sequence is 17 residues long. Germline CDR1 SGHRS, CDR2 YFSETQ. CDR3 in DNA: TGCGCCAGCAGCTTTGGGACTAGCGGGAGGTTCTACAATGAGCAGTTCTTC. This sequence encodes CASSFGTSGRFYNEQFF. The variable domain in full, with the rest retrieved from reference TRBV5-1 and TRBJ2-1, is KAGVTQTPRYLIKTRGQQVTLSCSPISGHRSVSWYQQTPGQGLQFLFEYFSETQRNKGNFPGRFSGRQFSNSRSEMNVSTLELGDSALYLCASSFGTSGRFYNEQFFGPGTRLTVL.

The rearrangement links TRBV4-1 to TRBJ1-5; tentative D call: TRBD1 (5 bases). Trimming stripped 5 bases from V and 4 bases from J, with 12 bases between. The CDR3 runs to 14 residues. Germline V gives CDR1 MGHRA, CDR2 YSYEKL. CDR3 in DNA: TGCGCCAGCAGCGAAACAGGCCTTAATCAGCCCCAGCATTTT. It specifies CASSETGLNQPQHF.

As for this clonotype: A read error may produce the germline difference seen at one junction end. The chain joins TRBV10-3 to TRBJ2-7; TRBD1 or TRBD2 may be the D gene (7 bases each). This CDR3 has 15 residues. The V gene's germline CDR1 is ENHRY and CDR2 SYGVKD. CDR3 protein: CAISDQGGTSDEQYF. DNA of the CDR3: TGTGCCATCAGTGACCAGGGGGGGACCTCCGACGAGCAGTACTTC.

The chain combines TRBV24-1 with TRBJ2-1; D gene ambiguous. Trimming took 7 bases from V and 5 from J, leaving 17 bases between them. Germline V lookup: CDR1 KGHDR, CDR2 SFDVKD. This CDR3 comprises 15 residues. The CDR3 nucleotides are TGTGCCACCAGCACCGCCAGGACCCCCCACAATGAGCAGTTCTTC. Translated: CATSTARTPHNEQFF.

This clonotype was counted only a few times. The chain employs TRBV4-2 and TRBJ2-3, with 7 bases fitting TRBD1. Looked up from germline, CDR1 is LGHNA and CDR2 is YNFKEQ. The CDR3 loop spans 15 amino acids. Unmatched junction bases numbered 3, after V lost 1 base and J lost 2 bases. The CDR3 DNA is TGTGCCAGCAGCCAAGGACAGGGACACACAGATACGCAGTATTTT. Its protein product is CASSQGQGHTDTQYF.

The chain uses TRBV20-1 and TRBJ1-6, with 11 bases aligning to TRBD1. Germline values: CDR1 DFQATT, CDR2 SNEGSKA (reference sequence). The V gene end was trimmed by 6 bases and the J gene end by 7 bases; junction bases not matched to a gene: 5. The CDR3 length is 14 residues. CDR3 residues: CSASDRGLNSPLHF. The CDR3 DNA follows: TGCAGTGCCTCGGACAGGGGGCTAAATTCACCCCTCCACTTT.

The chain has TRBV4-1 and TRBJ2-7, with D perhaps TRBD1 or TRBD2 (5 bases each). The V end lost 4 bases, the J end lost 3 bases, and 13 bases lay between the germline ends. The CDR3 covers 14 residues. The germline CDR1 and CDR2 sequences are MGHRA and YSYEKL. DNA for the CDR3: TGCGCCAGCAGCCCCCGGGGACCTAACTACGAGCAGTACTTC. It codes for CASSPRGPNYEQYF.

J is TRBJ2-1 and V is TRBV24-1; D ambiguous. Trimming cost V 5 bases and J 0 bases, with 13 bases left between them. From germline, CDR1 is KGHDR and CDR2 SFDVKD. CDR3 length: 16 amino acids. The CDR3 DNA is TGTGCCACCAGTGGTTCCGCCCGGAGCTCCTACAATGAGCAGTTCTTC. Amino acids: CATSGSARSSYNEQFF.

The CDR3 DNA is TGCGCCAGCAGGGCAGAGAGCTCCTACGAGCAGTACTTC. Translation: CASRAESSYEQYF. The genes are TRBV5-1 and TRBJ2-7; unclear D gene. CDR3 length equals 13 residues. Trimming stripped 5 bases from V and 0 bases from J, with 9 bases between. From germline, CDR1 is SGHRS and CDR2 YFSETQ.

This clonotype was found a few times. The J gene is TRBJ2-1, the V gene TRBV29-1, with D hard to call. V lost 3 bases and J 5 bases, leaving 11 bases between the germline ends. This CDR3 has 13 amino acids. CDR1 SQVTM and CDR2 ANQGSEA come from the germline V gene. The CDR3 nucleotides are TGCAGCGTTGATGCTCAGGACCACAATGAGCAGTTCTTC. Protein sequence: CSVDAQDHNEQFF.

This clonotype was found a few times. CDR3 region: CASSGGGRNEQYF. In DNA, the CDR3 is TGTGCCAGCAGTGGAGGCGGGAGGAATGAGCAGTACTTC. J is TRBJ2-5 and V is TRBV2; 8 nucleotides match TRBD2. V lost 4 bases to trimming and J lost 11 bases; unmatched junction nucleotides: 9. The CDR3 sequence is 13 residues long. The germline V gene has CDR1 SNHLY and CDR2 FYNNEI.

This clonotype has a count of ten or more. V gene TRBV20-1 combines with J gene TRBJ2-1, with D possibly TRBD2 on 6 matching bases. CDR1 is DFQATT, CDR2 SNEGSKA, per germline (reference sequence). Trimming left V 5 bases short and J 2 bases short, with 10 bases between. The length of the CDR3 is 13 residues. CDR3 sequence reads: CSADPGAYNEQFF. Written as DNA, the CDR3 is TGCAGTGCTGATCCGGGAGCCTACAATGAGCAGTTCTTC.

The CDR3 here is CASSLWKGGVGYTF. Written as DNA, the CDR3 is TGTGCCAGCAGTTTATGGAAGGGTGGTGTTGGCTACACCTTC. The V gene is TRBV12-3 or TRBV12-4, the J gene TRBJ1-2; D gene uncertain. With 2 bases removed from V and 7 bases from J, the gap between germline ends came to 14 bases. The CDR3 sequence is 14 residues long.

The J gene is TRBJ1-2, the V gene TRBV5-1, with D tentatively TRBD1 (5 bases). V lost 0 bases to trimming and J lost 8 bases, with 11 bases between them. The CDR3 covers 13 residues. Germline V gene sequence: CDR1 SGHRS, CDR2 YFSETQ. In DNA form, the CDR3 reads TGCGCCAGCAGCTTGGGCGGGACGTCCGGCTACACCTTC. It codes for CASSLGGTSGYTF.

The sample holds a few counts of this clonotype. In DNA form, the CDR3 reads TGTGCCAGCAGCCTTACGGGGACAGGCTACGAGCAGTACTTC. Protein product: CASSLTGTGYEQYF. The chain is built from TRBV28 and TRBJ2-7, with 8 bases identical to TRBD1. Trimming removed 6 bases from V and 3 bases from J; junction bases left unmatched: 7. The CDR3 sequence is 14 residues long. CDR1 is MDHEN, CDR2 SYDVKM, per germline.

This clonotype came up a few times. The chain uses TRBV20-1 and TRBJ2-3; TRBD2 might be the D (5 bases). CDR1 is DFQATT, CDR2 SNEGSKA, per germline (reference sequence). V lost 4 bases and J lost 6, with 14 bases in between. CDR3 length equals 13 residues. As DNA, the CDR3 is TGCAGTGCTACCGGACTGAACATTGATACGCAGTATTTT. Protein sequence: CSATGLNIDTQYF.

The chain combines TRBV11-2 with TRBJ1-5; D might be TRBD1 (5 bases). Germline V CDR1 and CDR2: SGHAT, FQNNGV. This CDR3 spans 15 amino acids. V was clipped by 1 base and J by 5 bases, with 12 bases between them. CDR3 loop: CASSLGRGSDQPQHF. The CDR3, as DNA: TGTGCCAGCAGCTTAGGCCGGGGCTCGGATCAGCCCCAGCATTTT.

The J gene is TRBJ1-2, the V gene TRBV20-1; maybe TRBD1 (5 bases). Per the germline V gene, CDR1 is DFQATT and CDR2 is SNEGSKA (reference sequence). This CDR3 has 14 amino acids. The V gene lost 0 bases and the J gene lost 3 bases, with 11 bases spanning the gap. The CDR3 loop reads CSARETGRHYGYTF. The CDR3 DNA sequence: TGCAGTGCTAGAGAAACGGGGCGACACTATGGCTACACCTTC.

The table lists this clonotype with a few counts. The CDR3 region is CASSQVAGNSPLHF. CDR3 sequence (DNA): TGTGCCAGCAGCCAAGTGGCAGGAAATTCACCCCTCCACTTT. The V gene is TRBV3-1, the J gene TRBJ1-6; D gene ambiguous. V was cut by 1 base and J by 7 bases, with 8 bases left in between. Germline CDR1 LGHDT, CDR2 YNNKEL (reference sequence). The CDR3 is 14 amino acids.